The clone carrying this T cell receptor (beta chain) occurred a few times. Here immunoSEQ multiplex PCR was the method, and the copy in TCRdb shows in-frame clones only, minus some. Among around 690,000 clones listed, about 90% were seen once. The sample belongs to a study of shared clonotypes between healthy human individuals. In germline, CDR1 is SQVTM, CDR2 ANQGSEA. V was trimmed by 7 bases and J by 6 bases, leaving 18 bases between them. The CDR3 spans 13 residues. Specimen: memory CD8+ T cells from PBMCs. Regarding subset: CD45RO+ cells pooled with CCR7-negative TemRA cells. This chain connects TRBV29-1 to TRBJ1-1; D is undetermined. This TCR was sampled from a man aged 18 to 30 in good health. Some clones in this sample may be carry-over from other donors' samples. The CDR3 here is CSAVFTVFSEAFF. The CDR3 bases are TGCAGCGCGGTTTTTACCGTTTTCTCTGAAGCTTTCTTT.